The 11 T cell receptor beta chains below come from one sample, sequenced in a study of blood T cell repertoires in COVID-19. The assay was immunoSEQ multiplex PCR, and TCRdb's table has in-frame clones only and misses some. This repertoire shows approximately 190,000 clones, 65% to 85% found once; its top ten account for 17%. The sample taken for sequencing was peripheral blood. Receptors originate from a man aged 55 to 69 with active or convalescent COVID-19.

This rearrangement joins TRBV28 to TRBJ1-5, with 8 bases identical to TRBD1. V was pared by 10 bases and J by 2 bases, with 7 bases of the junction left unmatched. CDR1 and CDR2 from the germline V gene are MDHEN and SYDVKM. This CDR3 is built from 14 residues. The chain's CDR3 is CATQGAFGNQPQHF. In DNA, the CDR3 is TGTGCCACTCAGGGGGCTTTCGGCAATCAGCCCCAGCATTTT.

The chain recombines TRBV13 with TRBJ2-7; TRBD1 agrees at 7 bases. The CDR3 sequence is 14 residues long. CDR1 and CDR2 from the germline V gene are PRHDT and FYEKMQ (reference sequence). V lost 5 bases, J lost 3 bases, and 7 bases stayed unmatched. Here the CDR3 reads CASSRGQLLYEQYF. The CDR3 DNA is TGTGCCAGCAGCAGGGGACAGCTACTCTACGAGCAGTACTTC.

The V gene is TRBV23-1, the J gene TRBJ2-2; maybe TRBD2 (6 bases). TRBV23-1 is an ORF, and what it does is uncertain. The CDR3 is 14 residues long. Trimming pared 0 bases from V and 5 bases from J, leaving 7 bases between. The CDR3 sequence is CASSQSGGTGELFF. The CDR3, as DNA: TGCGCCAGCAGTCAATCAGGAGGGACCGGGGAGCTGTTTTTT.

The V and J genes are TRBV11-2 and TRBJ1-2; tentatively, D is TRBD1 (6 bases). The CDR3 runs to 16 residues. Germline CDR1 is SGHAT and CDR2 is FQNNGV. Trimming pared 4 bases from V and 8 bases from J, leaving 23 bases between. DNA for the CDR3: TGTGCCAGCAGCTCATACACTACCGGGGGGCAACGGGGCTACACCTTC. This translates into CASSSYTTGGQRGYTF.

The chain has TRBV29-1 and TRBJ1-2; 8 bases line up with TRBD1. This CDR3 is 14 amino acids long. V dropped 7 bases and J dropped 3; count of bases not matched to a gene: 10. CDR1 is SQVTM, CDR2 ANQGSEA, per germline. The DNA of the CDR3 is TGCAGCGCTCTACCGACAGGGGAAGACTATGGCTACACCTTC. Protein product: CSALPTGEDYGYTF.

This clone was seen a handful of times. The J gene is TRBJ2-7, the V gene TRBV3-1 (or the pseudogene TRBV3-2), with D tentatively TRBD1 (10 bases). This CDR3 is built from 19 residues. Deletions cut 11 bases from V and 5 bases from J, with 37 bases between. Germline V gene data show CDR1 as LGHDT and CDR2 as YNNKEL (reference sequence). As DNA, the CDR3 is TGTGCCCGATATGGACAGGGGGACGGAGCGGGAGGAGAGTGGGACGAGCAGTACTTC. As protein: CARYGQGDGAGGEWDEQYF.

V is TRBV5-6 and J is TRBJ2-5; TRBD1 matches at 8 bases. CDR1 and CDR2 from the germline V gene are SGHDT and YYEEEE. The junction had 15 bases not matched to a gene; V was cut back by 6 bases and J by 5 bases. The CDR3 totals 16 residues. The CDR3 loop is CASTRWVGTGGETQYF. DNA of the CDR3: TGTGCCAGCACGCGGTGGGTAGGGACAGGTGGCGAGACCCAGTACTTC.

The genes are TRBV7-2 and TRBJ2-1, with 13 positions matching TRBD2. Per germline, CDR1 SGHTA and CDR2 FQGNSA. The ends lost 4 bases at V and 7 bases at J; junction bases unmatched: 1. CDR3 size: 14 residues. The CDR3 DNA follows: TGTGCCAGCAGCTGGACTAGCGGGAGAAATGAGCAGTTCTTC. Protein product: CASSWTSGRNEQFF.

This chain joins TRBV28 and TRBJ2-3, with D uncertain. Trimming left V 3 bases short and J 4 bases short, with 14 bases between. Germline V gives CDR1 MDHEN, CDR2 SYDVKM. The CDR3 length is 15 residues. The CDR3: CASSFRGRPPDTQYF. CDR3 in DNA: TGTGCCAGCAGTTTTCGCGGCAGACCCCCAGATACGCAGTATTTT.

The chain carries TRBV4-2 and TRBJ2-1; 7 bases agree with TRBD2. In germline, CDR1 is LGHNA, CDR2 YNFKEQ. V trimming: 2 bases; J trimming: 8 bases; junction bases outside the gene matches: 18. The CDR3 length is 18 residues. Here the CDR3 reads CASSQKLGGTTDSDEQFF. The DNA of the CDR3 is TGTGCCAGCAGCCAAAAGTTGGGAGGGACTACAGATTCGGATGAGCAGTTCTTC.

V is TRBV6-5 and J is TRBJ2-7; 12 positions agree with TRBD2. With V trimmed by 4 bases and J by 8 bases, 9 bases remained unmatched. This CDR3 region has 15 residues. The germline V gene has CDR1 MNHEY and CDR2 SVGAGI. DNA of the CDR3: TGTGCCAGCAGTTTAGGACTAGCGGGGTCGGGGAAGCAGTACTTC. This sequence encodes CASSLGLAGSGKQYF.